A selection of T cell receptor beta chains follows, all from one sample in a study of shared clonotypes between healthy human individuals. Method: immunoSEQ multiplex PCR; TCRdb's copy keeps in-frame clones and lacks some. The sample records around 1,100,000 clones, approximately 80% being singletons. Sequenced material: memory CD4+ T cells from PBMCs. Source of these receptors: a man aged 18 to 30 in good health. Some clones in this sample may be carry-over from other donors' samples. Both conserved end residues are part of each CDR3. The D gene is left open where the match is weak.

CDR3 length: 16
V gene: TRBV6-5
D gene: -
CDR3 protein: CASSYRRGLQLETQYF

CDR3 length: 17
V gene: TRBV7-2
D gene: TRBD2
CDR3 protein: CASSLDWGGTSPYEQYF

CDR3 length: 13
V gene: TRBV29-1
D gene: TRBD1
CDR3 protein: CSVEKTGIYGYTF

CDR3 length: 15
V gene: TRBV30
D gene: -
CDR3 protein: CAWSVRGAGNQPQHF

CDR3 length: 15
V gene: TRBV27
D gene: TRBD1
CDR3 protein: CASSRNGQGVYEQYF

CDR3 length: 14
V gene: TRBV19
D gene: -
CDR3 protein: CASSISVHSYEQYF

CDR3 length: 19
V gene: TRBV23-1
D gene: -
CDR3 protein: CASSQPRRHESSGANVLTF

CDR3 length: 13
V gene: TRBV28
D gene: -
CDR3 protein: CASKTGSGQPQHF

CDR3 length: 14
V gene: TRBV30
D gene: -
CDR3 protein: CAWSVGWRVTEAFF

CDR3 length: 20
V gene: TRBV4-3
D gene: TRBD2
CDR3 protein: CASSQDPPAPGTSDTDTQYF

CDR3 length: 15
V gene: TRBV11-2
D gene: TRBD1
CDR3 protein: CASSTGTGAGETQYF

CDR3 length: 15
V gene: TRBV7-9
D gene: -
CDR3 protein: CASSLGASFYNEQFF

CDR3 length: 15
V gene: TRBV5-1
D gene: -
CDR3 protein: CASTKTGQSYNEQFF

CDR3 length: 14
V gene: TRBV15
D gene: -
CDR3 protein: CATSRTGVNYGYTF

CDR3 length: 14
V gene: TRBV4-1
D gene: -
CDR3 protein: CASSPLGTEQKATF

CDR3 length: 17
V gene: TRBV5-1
D gene: TRBD1
CDR3 protein: CASSSGTVPRDTGELFF

CDR3 length: 12
V gene: TRBV19
D gene: -
CDR3 protein: CASRDATYEQYF

CDR3 length: 14
V gene: TRBV6-5
D gene: -
CDR3 protein: CASSLGGNSYEQYF

CDR3 length: 13
V gene: TRBV7-3
D gene: -
CDR3 protein: CASSLLGTGELFF

CDR3 length: 16
V gene: TRBV19
D gene: -
CDR3 protein: CASTPGRRPVLSTIYF

CDR3 length: 14
V gene: TRBV19
D gene: TRBD2
CDR3 protein: CASSSGRLGDTQYF

CDR3 length: 15
V gene: TRBV10-3
D gene: -
CDR3 protein: CAISESGGDTDTQYF

CDR3 length: 13
V gene: TRBV29-1
D gene: TRBD1
CDR3 protein: CSVGQGRRDGYTF

CDR3 length: 13
V gene: TRBV9
D gene: -
CDR3 protein: CASSRAGDYGYTF

CDR3 length: 15
V gene: TRBV5-8
D gene: -
CDR3 protein: CASSPQVSPNYGYTF

CDR3 length: 17
V gene: TRBV27
D gene: TRBD1
CDR3 protein: CASSQGQGRPLNTEAFF

CDR3 length: 15
V gene: TRBV6-1
D gene: -
CDR3 protein: CASSEAPQHNQPQHF

CDR3 length: 15
V gene: TRBV2
D gene: TRBD2
CDR3 protein: CASSATSGNYNEQFF

CDR3 length: 13
V gene: TRBV5-1
D gene: TRBD1
CDR3 protein: CASSPGTAYGYTF

CDR3 length: 13
V gene: TRBV6-6
D gene: TRBD1
CDR3 protein: CASSRGQVYEQYF

CDR3 length: 14
V gene: TRBV6-1
D gene: TRBD1
CDR3 protein: CASSEGGGAYEQYF

CDR3 length: 15
V gene: TRBV29-1
D gene: TRBD1
CDR3 protein: CSVDTQTGGAGGYTF

CDR3 length: 13
V gene: TRBV2
D gene: TRBD2
CDR3 protein: CASSGRGVNEQFF

CDR3 length: 13
V gene: TRBV4-1
D gene: -
CDR3 protein: CASSQIGQYEQYF

CDR3 length: 12
V gene: TRBV19
D gene: -
CDR3 protein: CASSTLGNTIYF

CDR3 length: 16
V gene: TRBV2
D gene: TRBD1
CDR3 protein: CASSPQRGLAAGELFF

CDR3 length: 11
V gene: TRBV20-1
D gene: -
CDR3 protein: CSVSRADTQYF

CDR3 length: 14
V gene: TRBV27
D gene: TRBD1
CDR3 protein: CASSFTGVRSEQYF

CDR3 length: 16
V gene: TRBV30
D gene: -
CDR3 protein: CAWSRDIYSGANVLTF

CDR3 length: 15
V gene: TRBV18
D gene: TRBD1
CDR3 protein: CASSQGTGDTDTQYF

CDR3 length: 17
V gene: TRBV15
D gene: TRBD1
CDR3 protein: CATSRDRQGAGYNEQFF

CDR3 length: 11
V gene: TRBV6-1
D gene: -
CDR3 protein: CASSVYNEQFF

CDR3 length: 16
V gene: TRBV6-5
D gene: -
CDR3 protein: CASSYSWGVAGNTIYF

CDR3 length: 15
V gene: TRBV4-3
D gene: -
CDR3 protein: CASSQGVSGAGELFF

CDR3 length: 16
V gene: TRBV5-1
D gene: TRBD2
CDR3 protein: CASSLLTSGSSYEQYF

CDR3 length: 16
V gene: TRBV5-1
D gene: TRBD1
CDR3 protein: CASSRGQGDLNTEAFF

CDR3 length: 18
V gene: TRBV7-2
D gene: TRBD2
CDR3 protein: CASSLRFSGRGGPDTQYF

CDR3 length: 14
V gene: TRBV29-1
D gene: -
CDR3 protein: CSVAAGDRFHEQYF

CDR3 length: 14
V gene: TRBV19
D gene: -
CDR3 protein: CASSTPGLACEQYF

CDR3 length: 15
V gene: TRBV10-3
D gene: TRBD1
CDR3 protein: CASHPGQLMNTEAFF

CDR3 length: 17
V gene: TRBV7-6
D gene: -
CDR3 protein: CASSALEGRLGSYEQYF

CDR3 length: 14
V gene: TRBV27
D gene: -
CDR3 protein: CASSSEANTGELFF

CDR3 length: 17
V gene: TRBV27
D gene: TRBD2
CDR3 protein: CASSVITSGRADYEQYF

CDR3 length: 15
V gene: TRBV7-9
D gene: -
CDR3 protein: CASSLGLSSYNEQFF

CDR3 length: 16
V gene: TRBV4-2
D gene: TRBD1
CDR3 protein: CASSLYGTGTNQPQHF

CDR3 length: 16
V gene: TRBV28
D gene: -
CDR3 protein: CASSLMGVWDNQPQHF

CDR3 length: 14
V gene: TRBV29-1
D gene: -
CDR3 protein: CSVCRSAFQETQYF

CDR3 length: 15
V gene: TRBV2
D gene: TRBD1
CDR3 protein: CASSAMGQSQETQYF

CDR3 length: 18
V gene: TRBV2
D gene: -
CDR3 protein: CASSEPAGVFPGRQPQHF

CDR3 length: 18
V gene: TRBV4-2
D gene: TRBD1
CDR3 protein: CASSQGQAADATNEKLFF